This T cell receptor (beta chain) was recorded in a study of regulatory T cells in long-lasting Graves disease (dated by TCRdb to the early 2020s). Looking at the study overall: Persistent Graves' disease was defined as antithyroid drug treatment for over 5 years with persistently positive TSH receptor autoantibodies. TCR sequencing covered some 13 persistent and about 20 newly diagnosed Graves' disease patients, around 35 samples in total. Patients with persistent Graves' disease were compared with patients with newly diagnosed Graves' disease using TCR sequencing and RNA sequencing of peripheral blood. The study was conducted in China and was registered as a clinical trial. On average, persistent Graves' disease patients in the clinical cohort had been on antithyroid drugs for approximately ten years. Study-level results and caveats: TRBV28, TRBJ1-2 and TRBJ2-5 were preferentially used in persistent disease, while TRBV20-1 and TRBJ2-1 were favored in newly diagnosed disease. Sequencing and analysis were limited to the TCR beta chain. As a limitation, the authors acknowledged that the small sample size may reduce accuracy. Persistent Graves' disease patients showed lower TCR Shannon entropy and fewer highly expanded clones than newly diagnosed patients, suggesting clonal expansion. A larger number of public clonotypes was shared among persistent patients (approximately 3,000) than among newly diagnosed patients (roughly 970). Peripheral blood alone was examined, since thyroid tissue, which constituted the primary lesion, could not be accessed.

According to the study, the label for this sample's time point signals: persistent/refractory GD, antithyroid drugs over 5 years with positive TRAb. For both TCR sequencing and RNA sequencing, RNA was extracted from PBMCs using TRIzol. The diagnosis of Graves' disease followed American Thyroid Association guidelines. The patients came from an endocrinology department in Xi'an, China. Each patient gave 7 to 9.5 milliliters of peripheral blood, collected in an EDTA anticoagulant tube. Ficoll Paque Plus density gradient separation was used to isolate PBMCs, and no further T cell sorting was done. An Agilent 2100 Bioanalyzer and agarose gel were used to check RNA quality, and a NanoDrop 2000 was used to measure RNA concentration. The table lists this clonotype with many counts. What antigen it recognizes has not been identified. Base qualities are not recorded, but no much larger clone differs from it by a single base.

V is reduced by 6 bases and J by 7 bases, leaving a spacing of 18 bases between them. CDR1 MNHNS and CDR2 SASEGT are derived from the germline V gene. The CDR3 runs 14 residues from the cysteine to the phenylalanine. The only DNA kept is the CDR3, 42 bases in frame from the first base. The library was prepared using multiplex PCR. Sequenced on an Illumina HiSeq 4000. iRepertoire HTBI primers and Arm-PCR amplification of CDR3 regions were used to construct TCR beta libraries. Gel purification was performed on PCR products prior to sequencing. The authors' analysis ran thus. Gene usage analysis of CDR3 amino acid clonotypes used the 62 TRBV and 14 TRBJ segments found across samples. COPE and FqMerger were used to merge filtered high-quality paired reads into contigs. BLAST was used to align contigs to the IMGT TRBV, TRBD and TRBJ reference genes, and CDR3 was defined following IMGT. Highly expanded clones were defined as clonotypes with a frequency above 0.1%. Repertoire diversity was measured by Shannon entropy, and V-J evenness by the Gini coefficient. A clonotype was considered public if more than one individual shared it. The raw public reads went through TCRdb reprocessing: fastp at Q25, MiXCR clone calling, in-frame beta chains kept. Here each entry gathers all rows of one CDR3 protein and keeps the most common genes and DNA. TCRdb's processing, not the authors' own work, is the source of the V and J calls. For this sample there are around 340,000 distinct CDR3 sequences; 15% to 20% appear just once. The top ten clonotypes cover around 30% of the sample.

The sequence was obtained from a female donor with Graves disease. Source: peripheral blood mononuclear cells (PBMCs), taken when the disease was refractory, from a patient treated with antithyroid drugs. The chain couples TRBV6-1 to TRBJ1-2, and possibly TRBD1, on 6 matching bases. The CDR3 region has the sequence CASRDQGIVGGYTF. The DNA sequence is TGTGCCAGCAGGGATCAGGGGATCGTAGGTGGCTACACCTTC.